One and the same sample provided the 10 T cell receptor beta chains below, sequenced in a study of T cells in Graves' hyperthyroidism and ophthalmopathy. Authors of the study amplified TCR beta CDR3 regions from RNA transcripts. First-round RT-PCR targeting the TCR CDR3 was performed with the HTBI primer set. TCRdb ran MiXCR on the multiplex PCR reads and lists one entry per CDR3 protein. The sample yields over 700,000 distinct CDR3 sequences, roughly 40% seen once. What was sequenced was blood. All receptors come from a young man with Graves' hyperthyroidism.

The chain links TRBV7-4 to TRBJ1-6, with TRBD1 identical over 8 bases. There are 14 residues in the CDR3. V was clipped by 5 bases and J by 7 bases; unmatched bases: 4. Germline loops: CDR1 SGHVT, CDR2 SQSDAQ. This CDR3 reads CASSGTGENSPLHF. In DNA form, the CDR3 reads TGTGCCAGCAGCGGGACAGGCGAAAATTCACCCCTCCACTTT.

The rearrangement joins TRBV12-3 or TRBV12-4 to TRBJ1-2; tentative D call: TRBD1 (6 bases). The CDR3 sequence is 14 residues long. Between the trimmed V and J ends, which lost 2 bases and 10 bases, there was a span of 17 bases. CDR3 amino acids: CASSLSLARGDYTF. The CDR3 DNA reads TGTGCCAGCAGTTTATCCCTGGCCAGGGGAGACTACACCTTC.

In its sample, this clonotype was seen a few times. V gene TRBV12-3 or TRBV12-4 combines with J gene TRBJ1-1, with D possibly TRBD1 on 5 matching bases. The CDR3 runs 14 residues. Trimming pared 6 bases from V and 4 bases from J, leaving 15 bases between. The CDR3 sequence is CASSPAQGPTEAFF. CDR3 sequence (DNA): TGTGCCAGCAGCCCAGCCCAGGGACCCACTGAAGCTTTCTTT.

V usage is TRBV19 and J usage is TRBJ2-5; the D gene could be TRBD1 or TRBD2 (5 bases each). V was cut by 5 bases and J by 5 bases, with 15 bases left in between. The V gene's germline CDR1 is LNHDA and CDR2 SQIVND (reference sequence). This CDR3 is 14 amino acids long. The CDR3 nucleotides are TGTGCCAGTAGTTTTGTAAGGGGAGACGAGACCCAGTACTTC. As protein: CASSFVRGDETQYF.

The chain carries TRBV20-1 and TRBJ1-6, with no clear D. Deletions cut 6 bases from V and 0 bases from J, with 21 bases between. The germline CDR1 and CDR2 sequences are DFQATT and SNEGSKA (reference sequence). The CDR3 runs to 18 residues. The CDR3 DNA sequence: TGCAGTGCCCCCTTCGCTTGGGAGCTGAGCTCCTATAATTCACCCCTCCACTTT. This sequence encodes CSAPFAWELSSYNSPLHF.

This clonotype has ten or more counts. This rearrangement joins TRBV10-3 to TRBJ2-5; the match to TRBD2 covers 8 bases. With 3 bases clipped from V and 1 base from J, the junction kept 7 bases outside the gene matches. Germline values: CDR1 ENHRY, CDR2 SYGVKD. This CDR3 comprises 16 residues. The DNA of the CDR3 is TGTGCCATCAGTGATCGGGGACTAGAAGTCCAAGAGACCCAGTACTTC. Translation: CAISDRGLEVQETQYF.

This clonotype appeared many times. The J gene is TRBJ1-2, the V gene TRBV25-1, with D possibly TRBD1 on 5 matching bases. Per germline, CDR1 MGHDK and CDR2 SYGVNS. V lost 4 bases, J lost 8 bases, and 23 bases lay in between. This CDR3 is 16 amino acids long. The CDR3 loop reads CASSGEGIRVTQGYTF. CDR3 sequence (DNA): TGTGCCAGCAGTGGGGAGGGGATTAGGGTAACGCAGGGCTACACCTTC.

At least ten counts were recorded for this clonotype. V gene TRBV19 combines with J gene TRBJ1-2; 8 nucleotides match TRBD1. The length of the CDR3 is 15 residues. The trim removed 5 bases at V and 5 bases at J, leaving 10 bases unmatched. Per germline, CDR1 LNHDA and CDR2 SQIVND (reference sequence). Here the CDR3 reads CASSRAGTGAYGYTF. CDR3 coding DNA: TGTGCCAGTAGTCGCGCCGGGACAGGCGCATATGGCTACACCTTC.

This clonotype was observed a handful of times. The rearrangement links TRBV6-1 to TRBJ2-5; weak D call: TRBD2 (5 bases). The germline V gene has CDR1 MNHNS and CDR2 SASEGT. Deletions cut 5 bases from V and 5 bases from J, with 18 bases between. CDR3 length equals 15 residues. The CDR3 here is CASSYGLAARETQYF. CDR3 nucleotides: TGTGCCAGCAGTTACGGGCTAGCAGCCCGGGAGACCCAGTACTTC.

This clonotype has a count of ten or more. The chain couples TRBV24-1 to TRBJ1-2; TRBD1 matches at 9 bases. Trimming removed 3 bases from V and 6 bases from J; junction bases left unmatched: 7. This CDR3 region has 15 residues. CDR1 is KGHDR, CDR2 SFDVKD, per germline. DNA of the CDR3: TGTGCCACCAGTGATCGCACAGGGGGCAGGGATGGCTACACCTTC. Translation gives CATSDRTGGRDGYTF.